This T cell receptor beta chain is from a study of T-cell memory formation after mild COVID-19. Study information: There were largely donor-specific TCR clusters.

This clonotype was found a few times. This CDR3 has 14 residues. The V and J ends lost 1 base and 4 bases respectively, with 10 bases between them. MiXCR, applied by TCRdb to the 5' RACE reads, yields one record per CDR3 protein. In the table there are just under 550,000 distinct CDR3 sequences, about a fifth of which are singletons. The chain links TRBV12-3 or TRBV12-4 to TRBJ1-2; the D gene is possibly TRBD1 (5 bases). The sequenced material came from PBMCs or a T cell subset sorted from them (not recorded which). This TCR derives from an adult woman who had mild COVID-19 (a few samples of this study predate the infection). Cell type and time point are not known. In nucleotides, the CDR3 is TGTGCCAGCAGTTTAGGGGGACTGAGCTATGGCTACACCTTC. It is translated as CASSLGGLSYGYTF.